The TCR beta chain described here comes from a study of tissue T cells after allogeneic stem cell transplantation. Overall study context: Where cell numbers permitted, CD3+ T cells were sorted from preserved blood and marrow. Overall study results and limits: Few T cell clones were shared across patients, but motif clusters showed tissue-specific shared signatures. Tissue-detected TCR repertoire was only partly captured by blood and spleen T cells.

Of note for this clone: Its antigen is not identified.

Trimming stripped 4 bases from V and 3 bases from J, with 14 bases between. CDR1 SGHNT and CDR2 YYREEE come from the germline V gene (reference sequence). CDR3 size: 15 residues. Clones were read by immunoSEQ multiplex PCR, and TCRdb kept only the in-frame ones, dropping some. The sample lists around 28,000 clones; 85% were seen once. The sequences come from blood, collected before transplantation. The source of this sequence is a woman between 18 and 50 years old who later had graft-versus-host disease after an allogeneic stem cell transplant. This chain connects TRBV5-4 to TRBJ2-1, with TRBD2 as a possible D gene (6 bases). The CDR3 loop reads CASSPGYGSYNEQFF. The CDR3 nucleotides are TGTGCCAGCAGCCCCGGTTACGGGAGCTACAATGAGCAGTTCTTC.